This T cell receptor (beta chain) was obtained from a study of T cell repertoires in cytomegalovirus infection. The wider study: CMV epitopes, recently identified HLA-C-restricted and well-studied HLA-B-restricted, were used.

Looked up from germline, CDR1 is SGHAT and CDR2 is FQNNGV. This CDR3 has 20 residues. With V trimmed by 0 bases and J by 4 bases, 15 bases remained unmatched. Many counts were recorded for this clonotype. What it binds is unknown. TCRdb fed the reads into MiXCR, producing one record per CDR3 protein. The repertoire includes roughly 46,000 distinct CDR3 sequences, nearly 20% of them detected once, and approximately 53% sits in the top ten. The chain recombines TRBV11-2 with TRBJ1-5; 10 nucleotides align to TRBD1. The source material was CD8+ T cells from cultured PBMCs, sampled from culture after CMV antigen stimulation. The TCR comes from a human donor in good health (CMV status not recorded). Some clones in this sample may be carry-over from other donors' samples. The CDR3 bases are TGTGCCAGCAGCTTAGATCTGACAGGGGGCGCATTCGGAGGTAATCAGCCCCAGCATTTT. Amino acids: CASSLDLTGGAFGGNQPQHF.